These T cell receptor beta chains were read from a single sample in a study of T cell clonotyping in hematopoietic cell transplantation. Assay used: immunoSEQ multiplex PCR; TCRdb lists only in-frame clones, some missing. The sample lists roughly 10,000 clones, roughly nine tenths occurring once. The sequencing here drew on peripheral blood mononuclear cells, taken before stem cell transplant. All receptors come from a woman aged 40 to 50 with acute myeloid leukemia. Some clones in this sample may be carry-over from other donors' samples. The CDR3 runs from the conserved cysteine through the conserved F or W. The D gene is left open where the match is weak. Clone size is shown for a subset of rows, as once, few, many or a class of expanded clone.

D	V	size	J	DNA	CDR3
.	TRBV5-1	few	TRBJ1-1	TGCGCCAGCAGCTTGGAAGGCAGGGGTGGGACTGAAGCTTTCTTT	CASSLEGRGGTEAFF
TRBD2	TRBV5-1	.	TRBJ2-5	TGCGCCAGCAGCTTAAGCGGGAAGATAGAGACCCAGTACTTC	CASSLSGKIETQYF
.	TRBV19	.	TRBJ2-1	TGTGCCAGTAGTATGAAAGGAGAACCCTACAATGAGCAGTTCTTC	CASSMKGEPYNEQFF
.	TRBV7-8	.	TRBJ1-3	TGTGCCAGCAGCGTCCGGGACAACTCTGGAAACACCATATATTTT	CASSVRDNSGNTIYF
.	TRBV25-1	once	TRBJ2-2	TGTGCCAGCAGTGGCCGTGGGCCCGGGGAGCTGTTTTTT	CASSGRGPGELFF
TRBD1	TRBV4-1	.	TRBJ2-7	TGCGCCAGCAGCCAAGCTAACAGGGGCTACGAGCAGTACTTC	CASSQANRGYEQYF
.	TRBV27	.	TRBJ1-5	TGTGCCAGCAGTTTCAGGGGCTATAGTAAGGGTCAGCCCCAGCATTTT	CASSFRGYSKGQPQHF
TRBD1	TRBV2	.	TRBJ1-1	TGTGCCAGCAGTGAAGAAAGAGACAGGGTAACTGAAGCTTTCTTT	CASSEERDRVTEAFF
.	TRBV25-1	.	TRBJ1-2	TGTGCCAGCAGTGAGATTACTGTTGGGCATGGCTACACCTTC	CASSEITVGHGYTF
.	TRBV7-6	.	TRBJ1-1	TGTGCCAGCAGCTTGGAGGAAACGAACACTGAAGCTTTCTTT	CASSLEETNTEAFF
.	TRBV7-2	.	TRBJ1-2	TGTGCCAGCAGCTTAGCGGGAGCTAACTATGGCTACACCTTC	CASSLAGANYGYTF
.	TRBV7-3	.	TRBJ2-3	TGTGCCAGCAGCTTAACGCTGATTCCCACAGATACGCAGTATTTT	CASSLTLIPTDTQYF
TRBD2	TRBV7-6	.	TRBJ2-7	TGTGCCAGCAGCTTAGCGTCCCAGCGGTTGGGACTACTGCCCGAGCAGTACTTC	CASSLASQRLGLLPEQYF
.	TRBV7-2	.	TRBJ2-7	TGTGCCAGCAGCCCCCGGGGGACGATCTCCTACGAGCAGTACTTC	CASSPRGTISYEQYF
.	TRBV5-1	.	TRBJ1-2	TGCGCCAGCAGCACCGGACAGATCCTCTATGGCTACACCTTC	CASSTGQILYGYTF
.	TRBV10-2	.	TRBJ2-7	TGCGCCAGCAGTGTGACACACGACGAGCAGTACTTC	CASSVTHDEQYF
.	TRBV27	.	TRBJ2-1	TGTGCCAGCAGTTATGGTCCCTACAATGAGCAGTTCTTC	CASSYGPYNEQFF
.	TRBV5-1	once	TRBJ1-2	TGCGCCAGCAGCTTGCCGTCCGGAGGGGTGAACTATGGCTACACCTTC	CASSLPSGGVNYGYTF
.	TRBV19	once	TRBJ1-2	TGTGCCAGTAGTATTGGCTCGGAGGGCTATGGCTACACCTTC	CASSIGSEGYGYTF
.	TRBV21-1	.	TRBJ2-7	TGTGCCAGCAGCAAATTTCTAGGGACGGAGAGCTCCTACGAGCAGTACTTC	CASSKFLGTESSYEQYF
TRBD2	TRBV7-9	.	TRBJ2-7	TGTGCCAGCAGCCCGTCGGGACTAGCCTACGAGCAGTACTTC	CASSPSGLAYEQYF
.	TRBV28	.	TRBJ1-4	TGTGCCAGCAGTTCGAGAGCGACGGACAATGAAAAACTGTTTTTT	CASSSRATDNEKLFF
.	TRBV9	.	TRBJ2-1	TGTGCCAGCAGCGTAGCGGGAGCGGGCAATGAGCAGTTCTTC	CASSVAGAGNEQFF
.	TRBV19	.	TRBJ1-1	TGTGCCAGTATTGGGGGCACCCGAATGAACACTGAAGCTTTCTTT	CASIGGTRMNTEAFF
.	TRBV9	.	TRBJ1-3	TGTGCCAGCAGCGCAAACCTTTTGAGGGGCTTCTGGAACACCATATATTTT	CASSANLLRGFWNTIYF
.	TRBV9	.	TRBJ2-3	TGTGCCAGCAGCGCTGACCCTAGCACAGATACGCAGTATTTT	CASSADPSTDTQYF
.	TRBV7-8	once	TRBJ1-1	TGTGCCAGCAGCCCTCACGGGTCGAACACTGAAGCTTTCTTT	CASSPHGSNTEAFF
.	TRBV2	.	TRBJ2-7	TGTGCCAGCAGTGAAATGGGGTTGTACTACGAGCAGTACTTC	CASSEMGLYYEQYF
.	TRBV29-1	.	TRBJ1-1	TGCAGCGTTCCTCCACAGGGAAAAGCTTTCTTT	CSVPPQGKAFF
TRBD2	TRBV2	.	TRBJ2-3	TGTGCCAGCAGTGAACTAGCGGGAGCAGGAGATACGCAGTATTTT	CASSELAGAGDTQYF
.	TRBV4-1	.	TRBJ1-4	TGCGCCAGCAGCCAAGGGGGGGAAAATGAAAAACTGTTTTTT	CASSQGGENEKLFF
TRBD2	TRBV9	.	TRBJ2-7	TGTGCCAGCAGCGTCGGGACTAGCGGTACCTACGAGCAGTACTTC	CASSVGTSGTYEQYF
.	TRBV4-2	.	TRBJ2-1	TGTGCCAGCAGCCAAGAAGTTTCCTACTACAATGAGCAGTTCTTC	CASSQEVSYYNEQFF
TRBD2	TRBV7-2	.	TRBJ2-7	TGTGCCAGCAGCCCAAAAGCGGGAGGCCCCTACGAGCAGTACTTC	CASSPKAGGPYEQYF
.	TRBV5-8	once	TRBJ2-5	TGTGCCAGCAGCTTTTCACAAGAGACCCAGTACTTC	CASSFSQETQYF
.	TRBV5-1	.	TRBJ2-3	TGCGCCAGCAGCTTGGTGGCAGCTAGCACAGATACGCAGTATTTT	CASSLVAASTDTQYF
.	TRBV27	.	TRBJ2-7	TGTGCCAGCAGTTTAGGGGGCGCTGACGAGCAGTACTTC	CASSLGGADEQYF
.	TRBV7-8	.	TRBJ2-7	TGTGCCAGCAGCTTACTGTGGGGGCAAGGCTACGAGCAGTACTTC	CASSLLWGQGYEQYF
.	TRBV7-9	.	TRBJ1-1	TGTGCCAGCAGCTTAGTTTTAGGGAGAGAGGCTTTCTTT	CASSLVLGREAFF
.	TRBV4-1	.	TRBJ1-2	TGCGCCAGCAGCCAAGACCAGGCCAGGGGTAGTGGCTACACCTTC	CASSQDQARGSGYTF
.	TRBV27	.	TRBJ1-3	TGTGCCAGCAGTTCTAGGGCTCGAATGGGGAACACCATATATTTT	CASSSRARMGNTIYF
.	TRBV28	once	TRBJ2-3	TGTGCCAGCAGTCCTGAGATTAGCACAGATACGCAGTATTTT	CASSPEISTDTQYF
.	TRBV5-5	.	TRBJ2-7	TGTGCCAGCAGCTTTGGTCTTCTCGAGCAGTACTTC	CASSFGLLEQYF